This T cell receptor beta chain was sequenced for a study of cytomegalovirus exposure and HLA in healthy donors. 60 Vbeta and 13 Jbeta primers were used in PCR. Original processing notes: A follow-up analysis tallied about 80 million unique TCR beta chains, roughly 11 million shared. The table came from immunoSEQ multiplex PCR; TCRdb's copy has only in-frame clones and leaves some out. V and J calls and clone size are those listed in that table; D and trimming were worked out from the DNA. The sample includes around 150,000 clones, approximately 81% of them seen just once. The V and J ends lost 0 bases and 6 bases respectively, with 13 bases between them. Germline-derived CDR1 and CDR2 are SGDLS and YYNGEE. This CDR3 is built from 14 residues.

The chain joins TRBV9 to TRBJ2-7; D is unclear. The receptor was isolated from a man between 18 and 35 years old in good health and CMV-seronegative. Sequences were obtained from PBMCs. The CDR3 DNA follows: TGTGCCAGCAGCGTAGCTCCGATGTTAGTCGAGCAGTACTTC. Residues: CASSVAPMLVEQYF.